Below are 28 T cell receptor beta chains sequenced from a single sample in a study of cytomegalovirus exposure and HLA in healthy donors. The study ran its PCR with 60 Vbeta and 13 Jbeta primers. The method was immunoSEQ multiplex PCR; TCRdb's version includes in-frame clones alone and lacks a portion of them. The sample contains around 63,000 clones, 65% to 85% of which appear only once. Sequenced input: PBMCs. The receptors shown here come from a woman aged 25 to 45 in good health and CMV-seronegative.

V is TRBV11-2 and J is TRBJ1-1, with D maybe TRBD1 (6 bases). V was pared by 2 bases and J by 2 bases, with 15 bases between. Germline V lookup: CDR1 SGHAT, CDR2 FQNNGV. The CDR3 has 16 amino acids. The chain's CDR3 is CASSLWAGQLNTEAFF. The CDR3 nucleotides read TGTGCCAGCAGCTTATGGGCCGGACAGCTAAACACTGAAGCTTTCTTT.

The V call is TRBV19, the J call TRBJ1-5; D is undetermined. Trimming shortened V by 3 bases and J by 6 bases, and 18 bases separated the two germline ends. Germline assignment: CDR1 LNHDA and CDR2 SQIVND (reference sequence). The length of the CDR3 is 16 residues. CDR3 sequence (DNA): TGTGCCAGTAGTATCCCCGGGGTGGGCTTTAGTCAGCCCCAGCATTTT. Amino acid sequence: CASSIPGVGFSQPQHF.

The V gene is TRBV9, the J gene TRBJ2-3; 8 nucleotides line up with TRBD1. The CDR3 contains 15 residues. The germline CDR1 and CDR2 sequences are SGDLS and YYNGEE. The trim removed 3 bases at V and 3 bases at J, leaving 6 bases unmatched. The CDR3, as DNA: TGTGCCAGCAGCGCAGGGGGCGGGTATACAGATACGCAGTATTTT. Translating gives CASSAGGGYTDTQYF.

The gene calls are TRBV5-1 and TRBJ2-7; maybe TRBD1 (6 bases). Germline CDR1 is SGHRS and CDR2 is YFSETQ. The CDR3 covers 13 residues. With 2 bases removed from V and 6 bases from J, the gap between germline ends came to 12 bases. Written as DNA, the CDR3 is TGCGCCAGCAGCTTCAATCTAGGGGGCGAGCAGTACTTC. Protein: CASSFNLGGEQYF.

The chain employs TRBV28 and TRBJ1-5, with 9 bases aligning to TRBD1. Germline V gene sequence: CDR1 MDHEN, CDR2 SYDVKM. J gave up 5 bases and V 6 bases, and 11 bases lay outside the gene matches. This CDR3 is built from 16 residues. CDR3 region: CASSQLTGGADQPQHF. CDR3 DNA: TGTGCCAGCAGCCAACTAACAGGGGGCGCCGATCAGCCCCAGCATTTT.

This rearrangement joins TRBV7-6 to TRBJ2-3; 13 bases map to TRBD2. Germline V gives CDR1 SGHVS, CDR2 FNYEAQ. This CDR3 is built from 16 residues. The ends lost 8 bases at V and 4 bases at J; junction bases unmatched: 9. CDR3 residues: CASSRTSGRGADTQYF. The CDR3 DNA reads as TGTGCCAGCTCGAGAACTAGCGGGAGGGGAGCAGATACGCAGTATTTT. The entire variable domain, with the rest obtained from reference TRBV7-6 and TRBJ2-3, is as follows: GAGVSQSPRYKVTKRGQDVALRCDPISGHVSLYWYRQALGQGPEFLTYFNYEAQQDKSGLPNDRFSAERPEGSISTLTIQRTEQRDSAMYRCASSRTSGRGADTQYFGPGTRLTVL.

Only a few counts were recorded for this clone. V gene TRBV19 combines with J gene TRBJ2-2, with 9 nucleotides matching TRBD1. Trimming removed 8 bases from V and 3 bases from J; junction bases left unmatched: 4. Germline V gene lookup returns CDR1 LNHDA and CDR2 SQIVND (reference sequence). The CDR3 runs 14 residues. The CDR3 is CASAGTGYTGELFF. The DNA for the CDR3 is TGTGCCAGTGCCGGGACAGGGTACACCGGGGAGCTGTTTTTT. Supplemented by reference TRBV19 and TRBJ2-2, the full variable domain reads DGGITQSPKYLFRKEGQNVTLSCEQNLNHDAMYWYRQDPGQGLRLIYYSQIVNDFQKGDIAEGYSVSREKKESFPLTVTSAQKNPTAFYLCASAGTGYTGELFFGEGSRLTVL.

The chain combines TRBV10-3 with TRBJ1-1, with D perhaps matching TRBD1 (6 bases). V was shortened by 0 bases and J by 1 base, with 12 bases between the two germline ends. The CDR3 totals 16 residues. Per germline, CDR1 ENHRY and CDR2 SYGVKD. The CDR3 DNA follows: TGTGCCATCAGTGAGTCGCCAGGGGAGGGGAACACTGAAGCTTTCTTT. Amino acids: CAISESPGEGNTEAFF.

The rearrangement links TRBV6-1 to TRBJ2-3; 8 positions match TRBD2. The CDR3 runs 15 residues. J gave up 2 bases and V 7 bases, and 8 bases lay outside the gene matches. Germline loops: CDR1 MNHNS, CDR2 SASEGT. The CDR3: CASIRGGMATDTQYF. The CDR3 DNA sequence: TGTGCCAGCATCCGGGGGGGGATGGCCACAGATACGCAGTATTTT.

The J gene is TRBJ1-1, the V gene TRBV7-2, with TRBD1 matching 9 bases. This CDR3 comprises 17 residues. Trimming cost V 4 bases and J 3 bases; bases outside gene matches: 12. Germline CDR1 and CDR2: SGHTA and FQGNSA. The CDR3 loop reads CASSSVADRGSHTEAFF. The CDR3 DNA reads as TGTGCCAGCAGCTCTGTCGCGGACAGGGGATCTCACACTGAAGCTTTCTTT.

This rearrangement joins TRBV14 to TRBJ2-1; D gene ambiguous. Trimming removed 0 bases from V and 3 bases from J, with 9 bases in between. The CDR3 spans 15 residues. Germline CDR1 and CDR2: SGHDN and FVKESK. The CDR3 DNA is TGTGCCAGCAGCCAAGAGAGAACTAACTACAATGAGCAGTTCTTC. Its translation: CASSQERTNYNEQFF.

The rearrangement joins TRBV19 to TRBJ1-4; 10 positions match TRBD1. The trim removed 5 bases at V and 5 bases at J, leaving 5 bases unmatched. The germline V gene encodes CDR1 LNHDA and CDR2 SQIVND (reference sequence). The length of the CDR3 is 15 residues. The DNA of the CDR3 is TGTGCCAGTAGTCCAGGGACAGGGGTCAATGAAAAACTGTTTTTT. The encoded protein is CASSPGTGVNEKLFF.

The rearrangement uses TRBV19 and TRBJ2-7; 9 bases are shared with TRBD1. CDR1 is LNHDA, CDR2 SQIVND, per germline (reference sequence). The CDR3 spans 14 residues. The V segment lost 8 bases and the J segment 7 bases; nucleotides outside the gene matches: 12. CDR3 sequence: CASYPRDRAPEQYV. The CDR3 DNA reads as TGTGCCAGTTACCCCCGGGACAGGGCGCCTGAGCAGTACGTC.

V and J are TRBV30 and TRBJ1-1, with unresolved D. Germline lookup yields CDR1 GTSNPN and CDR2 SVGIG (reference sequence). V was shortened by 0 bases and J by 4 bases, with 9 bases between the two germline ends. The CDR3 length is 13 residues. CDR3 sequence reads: CAWSVREGTEAFF. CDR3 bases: TGTGCCTGGAGTGTACGGGAGGGCACTGAAGCTTTCTTT.

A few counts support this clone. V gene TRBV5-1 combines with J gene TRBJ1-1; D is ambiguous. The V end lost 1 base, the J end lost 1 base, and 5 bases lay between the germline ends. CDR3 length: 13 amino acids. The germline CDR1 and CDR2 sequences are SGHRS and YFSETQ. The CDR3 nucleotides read TGCGCCAGCAGCTTGAGCTGGAACACTGAAGCTTTCTTT. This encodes CASSLSWNTEAFF. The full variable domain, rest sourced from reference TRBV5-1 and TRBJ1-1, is KAGVTQTPRYLIKTRGQQVTLSCSPISGHRSVSWYQQTPGQGLQFLFEYFSETQRNKGNFPGRFSGRQFSNSRSEMNVSTLELGDSALYLCASSLSWNTEAFFGQGTRLTVV.

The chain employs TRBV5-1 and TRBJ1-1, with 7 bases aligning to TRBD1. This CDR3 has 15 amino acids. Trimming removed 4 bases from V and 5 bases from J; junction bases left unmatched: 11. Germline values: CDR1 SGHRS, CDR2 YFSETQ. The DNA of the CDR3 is TGCGCCAGCAGCAACGAACGACAGGGTCATACTGAAGCTTTCTTT. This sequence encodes CASSNERQGHTEAFF.

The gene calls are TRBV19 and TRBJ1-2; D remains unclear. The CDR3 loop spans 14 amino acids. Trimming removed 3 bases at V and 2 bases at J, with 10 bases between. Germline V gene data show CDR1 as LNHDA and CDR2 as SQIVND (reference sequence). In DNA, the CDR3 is TGTGCCAGTAGTATCCAGGCGACAAACTATGGCTACACCTTC. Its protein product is CASSIQATNYGYTF.

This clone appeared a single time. Written as DNA, the CDR3 is TGTGCCAGCAGCAATGGGCAGGGGGCGTATTCACCCCTCCACTTT. Translation: CASSNGQGAYSPLHF. The chain joins TRBV5-8 to TRBJ1-6; TRBD1 aligns across 8 bases. The CDR3 covers 15 residues. Trimming took 4 bases from V and 8 from J; bases not matched to a gene: 8. Germline loops: CDR1 SGHTS, CDR2 YDEGEE.

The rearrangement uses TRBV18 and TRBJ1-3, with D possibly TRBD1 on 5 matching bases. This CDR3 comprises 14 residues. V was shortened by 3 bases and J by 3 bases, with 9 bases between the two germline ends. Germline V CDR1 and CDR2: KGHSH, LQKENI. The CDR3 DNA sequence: TGTGCCAGCTCACCTACGGACAATGGAAACACCATATATTTT. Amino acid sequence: CASSPTDNGNTIYF.

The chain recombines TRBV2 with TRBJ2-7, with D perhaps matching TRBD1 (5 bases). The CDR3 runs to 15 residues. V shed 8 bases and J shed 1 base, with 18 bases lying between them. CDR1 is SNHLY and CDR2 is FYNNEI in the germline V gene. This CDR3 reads CASGRNRGPSYEQYF. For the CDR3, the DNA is TGTGCCAGCGGGCGTAATAGGGGCCCTTCCTACGAGCAGTACTTC.

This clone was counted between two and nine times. This CDR3 reads CASSFGGKGQETQYF. CDR3 nucleotides: TGTGCCAGCAGCTTTGGGGGGAAGGGGCAAGAGACCCAGTACTTC. V and J are TRBV13 and TRBJ2-5; D is perhaps TRBD2 (6 bases). The germline V gene has CDR1 PRHDT and CDR2 FYEKMQ (reference sequence). CDR3 length: 15 residues. The V end lost 3 bases, the J end lost 2 bases, and 13 bases lay between the germline ends.

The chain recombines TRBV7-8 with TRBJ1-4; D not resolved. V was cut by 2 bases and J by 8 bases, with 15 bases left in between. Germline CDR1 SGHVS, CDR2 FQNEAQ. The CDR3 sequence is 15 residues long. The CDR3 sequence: CASSLSRGKGEKLFF. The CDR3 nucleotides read TGTGCCAGCAGCTTATCCCGGGGAAAGGGAGAAAAACTGTTTTTT.

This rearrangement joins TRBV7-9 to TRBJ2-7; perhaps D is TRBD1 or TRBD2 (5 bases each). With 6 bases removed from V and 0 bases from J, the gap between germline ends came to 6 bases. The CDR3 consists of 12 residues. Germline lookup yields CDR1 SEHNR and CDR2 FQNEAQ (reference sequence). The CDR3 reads CASRGDSYEQYV. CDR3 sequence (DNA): TGTGCCAGCAGGGGGGACTCCTACGAGCAGTACGTC.

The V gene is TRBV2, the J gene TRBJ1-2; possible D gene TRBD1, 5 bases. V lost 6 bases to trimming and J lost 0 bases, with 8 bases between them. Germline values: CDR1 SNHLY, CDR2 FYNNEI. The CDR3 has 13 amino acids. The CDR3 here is CASREGSNYGYTF. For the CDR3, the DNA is TGTGCCAGCAGGGAGGGGTCTAACTATGGCTACACCTTC.

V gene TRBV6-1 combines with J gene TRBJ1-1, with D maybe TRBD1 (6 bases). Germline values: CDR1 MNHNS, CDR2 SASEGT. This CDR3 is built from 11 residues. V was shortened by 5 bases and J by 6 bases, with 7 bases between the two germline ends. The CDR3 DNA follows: TGTGCCAGCAGTACAGGGCCTGAAGCTTTCTTT. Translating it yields CASSTGPEAFF.

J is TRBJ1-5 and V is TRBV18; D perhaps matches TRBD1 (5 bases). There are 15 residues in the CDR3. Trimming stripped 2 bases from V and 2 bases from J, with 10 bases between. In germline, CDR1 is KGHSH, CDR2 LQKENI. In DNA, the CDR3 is TGTGCCAGCTCACCAGACCAGGGTGGCAATCAGCCCCAGCATTTT. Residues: CASSPDQGGNQPQHF.

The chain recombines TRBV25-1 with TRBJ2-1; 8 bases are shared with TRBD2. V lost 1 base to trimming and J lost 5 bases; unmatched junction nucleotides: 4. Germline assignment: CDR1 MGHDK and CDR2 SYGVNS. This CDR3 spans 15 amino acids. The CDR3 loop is CASSELSGGNNEQFF. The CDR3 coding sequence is TGTGCCAGCAGTGAATTGAGCGGGGGTAACAATGAGCAGTTCTTC.

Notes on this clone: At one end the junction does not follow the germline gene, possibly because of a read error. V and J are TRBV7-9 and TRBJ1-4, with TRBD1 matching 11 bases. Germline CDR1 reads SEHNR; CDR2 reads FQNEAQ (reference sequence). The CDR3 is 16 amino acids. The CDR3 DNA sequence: TGTTCCAGCAGCCTTGGACAGGGGGCGGCTAATGAAAAACTGTTTTTT. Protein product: CSSSLGQGAANEKLFF.